A single sample gave rise to the 18 T cell receptor beta chains below, sequenced in a study of blood T cell repertoires in COVID-19. Repertoires were generated with immunoSEQ multiplex PCR, while TCRdb's copy carries only in-frame clones and drops some. This sample has approximately 190,000 clones; 65% to 85% occur once, and the top ten carry approximately 3%. The specimen sequenced was PBMCs or T cells enriched from blood (not recorded which). The receptors were sampled from a woman aged 30 to 39 who had been exposed to COVID-19.

This clone was picked up one time. The J gene is TRBJ2-5, the V gene TRBV9; TRBD1 is a possible D gene (6 bases). Trimming took 0 bases from V and 5 from J, leaving 11 bases between them. Looked up from germline, CDR1 is SGDLS and CDR2 is YYNGEE. This CDR3 spans 14 amino acids. In DNA, the CDR3 is TGTGCCAGCAGCGTAGGTGGGGGCCATGAGACCCAGTACTTC. This encodes CASSVGGGHETQYF.

V is TRBV11-2 and J is TRBJ2-1; 11 nucleotides line up with TRBD2. After removal of 3 bases from V and 4 bases from J, the junction contained 2 bases not matched to a gene. The CDR3 length is 15 residues. The germline V gene encodes CDR1 SGHAT and CDR2 FQNNGV. CDR3 nucleotides: TGTGCCAGCAGCTTTAGCGGGGGGGGATACAATGAGCAGTTCTTC. Translating it yields CASSFSGGGYNEQFF.

This rearrangement joins TRBV7-8 to TRBJ1-1, with 8 bases that match TRBD1. CDR3 length: 15 residues. Germline trimming cut 4 bases from V and 0 bases from J; bases unmatched to any gene: 4. Germline V CDR1 and CDR2: SGHVS, FQNEAQ. For the CDR3, the DNA is TGTGCCAGCAGCTCCTACAGGGGGGTGAACACTGAAGCTTTCTTT. Translating gives CASSSYRGVNTEAFF. Filled out from reference TRBV7-8 and TRBJ1-1, the complete variable domain reads GAGVSQSPRYKVAKRGQDVALRCDPISGHVSLFWYQQALGQGPEFLTYFQNEAQLDKSGLPSDRFFAERPEGSVSTLKIQRTQQEDSAVYLCASSSYRGVNTEAFFGQGTRLTVV.

This clone was seen only once. The rearrangement links TRBV2 to TRBJ2-5, with 15 nucleotides matching TRBD2. The CDR3 length is 15 residues. V shed 11 bases, J shed 5 bases, and the junction held 9 bases outside the gene matches. Germline CDR1 and CDR2: SNHLY and FYNNEI. The CDR3 loop reads CAGTSGGPGSETQYF. CDR3 DNA: TGTGCCGGGACTAGCGGGGGGCCGGGGTCGGAGACCCAGTACTTC. Drawing the rest from reference TRBV2 and TRBJ2-5, the complete variable domain is EPEVTQTPSHQVTQMGQEVILRCVPISNHLYFYWYRQILGQKVEFLVSFYNNEISEKSEIFDDQFSVERPDGSNFTLKIRSTKLEDSAMYFCAGTSGGPGSETQYFGPGTRLLVL.

The rearrangement links TRBV19 to TRBJ1-5; D is possibly TRBD1 (6 bases). With 8 bases removed from V and 1 base from J, the gap between germline ends came to 12 bases. The germline V gene encodes CDR1 LNHDA and CDR2 SQIVND (reference sequence). The CDR3 loop spans 14 amino acids. The CDR3 sequence is CASQQGRSNQPQHF. As DNA, the CDR3 is TGTGCCAGTCAACAGGGTAGAAGCAATCAGCCCCAGCATTTT.

This rearrangement joins TRBV7-2 to TRBJ2-3, with TRBD2 matching 11 bases. V was pared by 5 bases and J by 6 bases, with 4 bases of the junction left unmatched. The germline V gene has CDR1 SGHTA and CDR2 FQGNSA. This CDR3 spans 14 amino acids. CDR3 protein: CASSILAGADTQYF. CDR3 DNA sequence: TGTGCCAGCAGCATACTAGCGGGGGCCGATACGCAGTATTTT. The whole variable domain, remainder taken from reference TRBV7-2 and TRBJ2-3, is GAGVSQSPSNKVTEKGKDVELRCDPISGHTALYWYRQSLGQGLEFLIYFQGNSAPDKSGLPSDRFSAERTGGSVSTLTIQRTQQEDSAVYLCASSILAGADTQYFGPGTRLTVL.

This chain links TRBV5-4 with TRBJ2-7; 8 bases line up with TRBD2. The CDR3 has 14 residues. V dropped 0 bases and J dropped 6; count of bases not matched to a gene: 5. Per germline, CDR1 SGHNT and CDR2 YYREEE (reference sequence). The CDR3 region is CASSLAGGPVEQYF. Here the CDR3 DNA reads TGTGCCAGCAGCTTGGCGGGGGGGCCAGTCGAGCAGTACTTC.

This clone occurred once. The V call is TRBV7-8, the J call TRBJ1-3, with D perhaps TRBD1 (6 bases). Trimming left V 3 bases short and J 0 bases short, with 12 bases between. The CDR3 runs to 16 residues. CDR1 is SGHVS and CDR2 is FQNEAQ in the germline V gene. For the CDR3, the DNA is TGTGCCAGCAGCTTGCGGACAGACACCTCTGGAAACACCATATATTTT. Amino acid sequence: CASSLRTDTSGNTIYF.

The chain employs TRBV4-1 and TRBJ2-1, with TRBD2 matching over 7 bases. CDR1 and CDR2 from the germline V gene are MGHRA and YSYEKL. The CDR3 covers 14 residues. The ends lost 3 bases at V and 6 bases at J; junction bases unmatched: 5. CDR3 residues: CASSQGDYFNEQFF. In nucleotides, the CDR3 is TGCGCCAGCAGCCAGGGGGACTACTTCAATGAGCAGTTCTTC.

This chain joins TRBV6-5 and TRBJ1-1; perhaps TRBD1 as D (5 bases). Trimming removed 4 bases from V and 5 bases from J, with 14 bases in between. Germline assignment: CDR1 MNHEY and CDR2 SVGAGI. The CDR3 runs 14 residues. The CDR3 nucleotides read TGTGCCAGCAGTTCAGGGTCGATTTCGACTGAAGCTTTCTTT. Amino acid sequence: CASSSGSISTEAFF.

The chain combines TRBV3-1 (or the pseudogene TRBV3-2) with TRBJ2-5, with D maybe TRBD2 (6 bases). The CDR3 spans 15 residues. The germline V gene has CDR1 LGHDT and CDR2 YNNKEL (reference sequence). V dropped 3 bases and J dropped 4 bases, with 15 bases sitting between them. DNA of the CDR3: TGTGCCAGCAGCCACGCTGGGGGAGGAGGAGAGACCCAGTACTTC. Its protein product is CASSHAGGGGETQYF.

The V call is TRBV18, the J call TRBJ2-1; 7 bases are a match to TRBD1. The CDR3 length is 13 residues. The V segment lost 6 bases and the J segment 7 bases; nucleotides outside the gene matches: 6. CDR1 and CDR2 from the germline V gene are KGHSH and LQKENI. CDR3 in DNA: TGTGCCAGCTCCAGGGACAGTGGGAATGAGCAGTTCTTC. Its protein product is CASSRDSGNEQFF.

The chain uses TRBV27 and TRBJ2-4; TRBD1 is a possible D gene (6 bases). This CDR3 has 16 residues. Germline V lookup: CDR1 MNHEY, CDR2 SMNVEV (reference sequence). Trimming left V 3 bases short and J 2 bases short, with 14 bases between. In DNA, the CDR3 is TGTGCCAGCAGTTTGGCAGGGGCAGTCTCCAAAAACATTCAGTACTTC. Protein: CASSLAGAVSKNIQYF.

The chain joins TRBV6-5 to TRBJ2-7; 7 bases are shared with TRBD2. The germline gives CDR1 MNHEY, CDR2 SVGAGI. With 6 bases clipped from V and 6 bases from J, the junction kept 14 bases outside the gene matches. The CDR3 runs to 15 residues. DNA of the CDR3: TGTGCCAGCAGGTCCCCGGAAAGCGGGACTACCGAGCAGTACTTC. Its protein is CASRSPESGTTEQYF.

The rearrangement joins TRBV10-3 to TRBJ2-1, with 10 bases aligning to TRBD2. CDR3 length equals 16 residues. Trimming at V came to 3 bases and at J to 6 bases, leaving 8 bases not matched to a gene. CDR1 ENHRY and CDR2 SYGVKD come from the germline V gene. CDR3 amino acids: CAISDIAGGAFNEQFF. CDR3 nucleotide sequence: TGTGCCATCAGTGACATAGCGGGGGGCGCCTTCAATGAGCAGTTCTTC.

J is TRBJ2-1 and V is TRBV7-9; 11 positions match TRBD2. The CDR3 has 11 amino acids. After removal of 6 bases from V and 14 bases from J, the junction contained 3 bases not matched to a gene. Germline loops: CDR1 SEHNR, CDR2 FQNEAQ (reference sequence). CDR3: CASSILAGEFF. CDR3 in DNA: TGTGCCAGCAGTATACTAGCGGGGGAGTTCTTC.

This chain joins TRBV9 and TRBJ1-5; 10 bases agree with TRBD1. Looked up from germline, CDR1 is SGDLS and CDR2 is YYNGEE. The CDR3 runs 17 residues. V trimming: 3 bases; J trimming: 1 base; junction bases outside the gene matches: 7. This CDR3 reads CASSGPGQGMSNQPQHF. For the CDR3, the DNA is TGTGCCAGCAGCGGGCCGGGACAGGGGATGAGCAATCAGCCCCAGCATTTT.

The chain joins TRBV5-4 to TRBJ2-7; tentative D call: TRBD2 (7 bases). The CDR3 consists of 13 residues. Trimming shortened V by 7 bases and J by 2 bases, and 13 bases separated the two germline ends. In germline, CDR1 is SGHNT, CDR2 YYREEE (reference sequence). CDR3 in DNA: TGTGCCAGCTCCACGGGGGGCACCTACGAGCAGTACTTC. Its translation: CASSTGGTYEQYF.